Listed here is a single TCR beta chain. The data were produced by immunoSEQ multiplex PCR, yet TCRdb's version contains in-frame clones alone and is incomplete. The table records approximately 200,000 clones, roughly 77% of them present only once. The data derive from a study of blood T cell repertoires in COVID-19. About the study: Italy, Spain and the United States were the sources of the convalescent and acute COVID-19 samples.

The TCR originated in a woman between 40 and 55 years old with COVID-19, enrolled during active disease. The sequencing input was peripheral blood.

The chain's CDR3 is CASSVEVGLRSNEQFF. The CDR3 DNA sequence: TGTGCCAGCAGCGTAGAAGTAGGACTACGGAGCAATGAGCAGTTCTTC. The chain employs TRBV9 and TRBJ2-1, with TRBD2 as a possible D gene (6 bases). The length of the CDR3 is 16 residues. The germline V and J ends were trimmed by 0 bases and 6 bases, with 16 bases remaining between them. Germline V gene data show CDR1 as SGDLS and CDR2 as YYNGEE.